This TCR beta chain was identified during a study of T-cell reconstitution after alpha-beta-depleted transplantation in children. Regarding the study as a whole: Diversity and T-cell counts at one year after transplant derived mostly from new T cells. Several hundred expanded graft clones reportedly gave rise to the alpha-beta T cells present about two months after transplant.

V lost 1 base, J lost 5 bases, and 5 bases stayed unmatched. This CDR3 is 16 amino acids long. Germline V CDR1 and CDR2: SEHNR, FQNEAQ (reference sequence). This clonotype was picked up a small number of times. The antigen remains unidentified. TCRbeta library preparation incorporated unique molecular identifiers. TCRdb recomputed calls from the PCR reads with MiXCR, one row per CDR3 protein. The data contain about 830,000 distinct CDR3 sequences, approximately 15% of them seen just once; the ten biggest clones take up 5%. The source material was PBMCs, mostly from graft donor cells, sampled 360 days after TCRalphabeta/CD19-depleted stem cell transplant. The chain carries TRBV7-9 and TRBJ2-1; 10 bases are a match to TRBD1. The sequence came from a male patient aged 5 to 17 who had a stem cell transplant for acute lymphoblastic leukemia, so the T cells may come from the graft donor. CDR3: CASSLGRDRGHNEQFF. In nucleotides, the CDR3 is TGTGCCAGCAGCTTAGGCCGGGACAGGGGCCACAATGAGCAGTTCTTC.